This record covers a single T cell receptor (beta chain). The method was immunoSEQ multiplex PCR; TCRdb's version includes in-frame clones alone and lacks a portion of them. The sample carries about 600,000 clones, almost 97% recorded once. This sample was included in a study of shared clonotypes between healthy human individuals. The CDR3 loop spans 17 amino acids. Germline values: CDR1 MNHEY, CDR2 SMNVEV (reference sequence). The J segment lost 5 bases and the V segment lost 5 bases, leaving 10 bases of the junction unmatched. Healthy adults negative for HIV, lacking recent acute infections or vaccinations, served as donors.

V gene TRBV27 combines with J gene TRBJ2-1; TRBD2 matches 12 bases. Sequencing input: naive CD4+ T cells sorted from blood. Subset here: CD45RA+ positively selected. The clonotype originates from a woman aged 30 to 39 in good health. The CDR3 loop is CASSLLGLAGYDNEQFF. The CDR3 DNA reads TGTGCCAGCAGTCTGCTAGGACTAGCGGGATATGACAATGAGCAGTTCTTC.